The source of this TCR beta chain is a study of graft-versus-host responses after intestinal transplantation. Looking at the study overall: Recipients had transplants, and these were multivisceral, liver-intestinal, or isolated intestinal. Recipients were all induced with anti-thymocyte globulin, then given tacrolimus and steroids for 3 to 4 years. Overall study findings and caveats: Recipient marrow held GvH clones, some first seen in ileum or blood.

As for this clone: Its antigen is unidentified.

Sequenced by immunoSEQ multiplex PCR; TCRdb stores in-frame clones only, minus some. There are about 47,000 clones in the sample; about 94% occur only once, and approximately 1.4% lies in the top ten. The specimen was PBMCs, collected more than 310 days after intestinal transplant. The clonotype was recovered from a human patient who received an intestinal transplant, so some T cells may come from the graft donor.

CDR3 sequence reads: CASSRYIGSNYGYTF. The CDR3 nucleotides are TGTGCCAGCAGCCGCTATATAGGTAGTAACTATGGCTACACCTTC. The V gene is TRBV27, the J gene TRBJ1-2; no definite D call. Trimming cost V 6 bases and J 1 base, with 15 bases left between them. This CDR3 has 15 residues. Germline V gene lookup returns CDR1 MNHEY and CDR2 SMNVEV (reference sequence).